Described below is a single T cell receptor (beta chain) sequence and its context. This was the immunoSEQ v3.0 assay at survey level. TCRdb keeps only in-frame clones here, not all; method: immunoSEQ multiplex PCR. Among 7,500 to 10,000 clones listed, approximately 80% were seen once. These data come from a study of long-term antiretroviral therapy in people with HIV. The CDR3 consists of 14 residues. Germline CDR1 is SGDLS and CDR2 is YYNGEE. Trimming cost V 4 bases and J 6 bases, with 17 bases left between them. The chain uses TRBV9 and TRBJ2-7; D assignment may be TRBD1 or TRBD2 (6 bases each). Sequenced material: unsorted PBMCs, taken 0.7 years after starting antiretroviral therapy. The clonotype originates from a middle-aged man with HIV. The CDR3 sequence is CASSPRGGLGEQYF. DNA for the CDR3: TGTGCCAGCAGCCCAAGAGGGGGGCTCGGCGAGCAGTACTTC. Full variable domain (outside the CDR3, taken from reference TRBV9 and TRBJ2-7): DSGVTQTPKHLITATGQRVTLRCSPRSGDLSVYWYQQSLDQGLQFLIQYYNGEERAKGNILERFSAQQFPDLHSELNLSSLELGDSALYFCASSPRGGLGEQYFGPGTRLTVT.